The clone carrying this TCR beta chain was found a few times. Antigen: not known. The TCR beta CDR3 regions underwent amplification using RNA transcripts as the source. The HTBI primer set drove a first-round RT-PCR of the TCR CDR3. TCRdb re-called the multiplex PCR reads through MiXCR, storing one row per CDR3 protein. The sample gives 480,000 or so distinct CDR3 sequences, 13% to 15% of which show up once; less than 20% is in the top ten. Calling Graves' hyperthyroidism stable meant ophthalmopathy did not progress within 18 months. Lactation, pregnancy, other autoimmune disease or uncontrolled infection led to exclusion of patients. Each diagnosis was grounded in clinical symptoms, serum thyroxine and TRAb, thyroid ultrasound, and orbital computed tomography. These data belong to a study of T cells in Graves' hyperthyroidism and ophthalmopathy. The J segment lost 3 bases and the V segment lost 7 bases, leaving 9 bases of the junction unmatched. The germline CDR1 and CDR2 sequences are MNHNS and SASEGT. This CDR3 has 15 residues.

Overall study results and limits: Stable hyperthyroidism and ophthalmopathy were separated using 13 V-J signatures.

The source is a woman aged 18-30 years with Graves' hyperthyroidism. Sequencing was done on a sample of blood. V usage is TRBV6-1 and J usage is TRBJ2-7, with 10 bases aligning to TRBD2. CDR3 amino acids: CASTGSGRDGYEQYF. CDR3 in DNA: TGTGCCAGCACGGGGAGCGGGAGGGACGGCTACGAGCAGTACTTC.